The clone carrying this T cell receptor beta chain has only one observation. The source of the sample is a study of shared clonotypes between healthy human individuals. V lost 6 bases and J lost 4, with 12 bases in between. Looked up from germline, CDR1 is MRHNA and CDR2 is SNTAGT. The CDR3 has 13 residues. Assay: immunoSEQ multiplex PCR; the TCRdb copy retains only in-frame clones and omits some. The sample has some 2,400,000 clones; 90% to 96% are singletons. This sequence was found in a man between 18 and 29 years old in good health. The chain is built from TRBV6-4 and TRBJ1-1; D is uncertain. Sequenced input: naive CD4+ T cells sorted from blood. The subset here: CD45RA+ positively selected. CDR3 protein: CASSASGSTEAFF. CDR3 bases: TGTGCCAGCAGCGCCTCCGGGAGCACTGAAGCTTTCTTT.